This T cell receptor beta chain was captured in a study of blood T cell repertoires in COVID-19. At the level of the study: The United States, Italy and Spain provided the acute and convalescent COVID-19 samples. Sources were T cells, B-cell-depleted T cells, or PBMCs; the material itself was cDNA or gDNA.

In the original processing: Reference gene primer amplification gave estimated nucleated cell counts. Clones were sequenced by immunoSEQ multiplex PCR, and TCRdb holds only the in-frame ones, with some missing. Clone size and V and J calls were adopted from that table, with D and trimming inferred from the DNA. This sample has 230,000 or so clones; 70% to 90% occur once, and the top ten carry about 2.5%. Participant ages covered roughly 18 to 89 years across around 22 US areas. This CDR3 is built from 12 residues. V gave up 0 bases and J gave up 4 bases, with 4 bases separating them. The V gene's germline CDR1 is SGHRS and CDR2 YFSETQ.

This chain uses TRBV5-1 with TRBJ1-2, with no clear D. This TCR derives from a woman aged 40 to 50 with acute COVID-19. The specimen was PBMCs or T cells enriched from blood (not recorded which). The CDR3, as DNA: TGCGCCAGCAGCTTGGACGGCTATGGCTACACCTTC. Encoded protein: CASSLDGYGYTF.